Presented here are 17 T cell receptor delta chains from one specimen sequenced in a study of Vδ1+ human thymocytes. Findings of the study overall: Thymic TRG and TRD repertoires appeared highly polyclonal.

Antigen specificity for these receptors is unknown. The template was reverse-transcribed extracted RNA. Multiplex PCR used pooled V-gene forward primers and a constant-region reverse primer to amplify CDR3s. TCRdb reanalyzed the multiplex PCR reads using CATT. The sample consists of 20,000 to 25,000 delta-chain clones, about 29% of them appearing once. The source material was Vdelta1+ gamma-delta thymocytes from the thymus. Subset here: FACS-sorted CD3+ TCRalphabeta- TCRVdelta1+ TCRVdelta2- thymocytes. These receptors all come from a boy less than two years old who had congenital heart surgery.

V and J are TRDV1 and TRDJ1; 10 positions agree with TRDD3. This CDR3 region has 23 residues. Trimming cost V 0 bases and J 3 bases; bases outside gene matches: 25. Germline loops: CDR1 TSWWSYY, CDR2 QGS. CDR3 sequence: CALGELPINERKGSWGIADKLIF. The CDR3 DNA sequence: TGTGCTCTTGGGGAACTACCAATAAATGAGCGGAAGGGGAGCTGGGGGATAGCCGATAAACTCATCTTT.

This clone was seen a handful of times. The gene calls are TRDV1 and TRDJ1, with 11 bases fitting TRDD3. The CDR3 spans 21 residues. J lost 0 bases, V lost 1 base, and 16 bases had no gene match. CDR1 is TSWWSYY, CDR2 QGS, per germline. Written as DNA, the CDR3 is TGTGCTCTTGGGGAACCACGTGCCGGGCTACTGGGGGATAAGTACACCGATAAACTCATCTTT. This encodes CALGEPRAGLLGDKYTDKLIF.

The V call is TRDV1, the J call TRDJ1; TRDD3 matches 11 bases. V gave up 4 bases and J gave up 4 bases; unmatched junction bases: 20. The CDR3 totals 20 residues. Germline V CDR1 and CDR2: TSWWSYY, QGS. The CDR3 protein is CALGARSYSGGYWYSDKLIF. As DNA, the CDR3 is TGTGCTCTTGGGGCTCGTTCCTACTCTGGGGGATACTGGTACAGCGATAAACTCATCTTT.

This clone is judged medium-sized. Other DNA sequences within the sample encode an identical CDR3. The chain is built from TRDV1 and TRDJ1; D possibly corresponds to TRDD3 (6 bases). CDR1 and CDR2 from the germline V gene are TSWWSYY and QGS. V lost 4 bases to trimming and J lost 2 bases, with 29 bases between them. The CDR3 loop spans 20 amino acids. The CDR3 sequence: CALGVPTVTSHGGPTDKLIF. In nucleotides, the CDR3 is TGTGCTCTTGGGGTCCCCACCGTAACTTCCCACGGGGGACCGACCGATAAACTCATCTTT.

This clone is deemed medium-sized. This same CDR3 is encoded by further DNA sequences in the sample. The rearrangement links TRDV1 to TRDJ1; D uncertain. The CDR3 runs 13 residues. Between the trimmed V and J ends, which lost 0 bases and 0 bases, there was a span of 2 bases. From germline, CDR1 is TSWWSYY and CDR2 QGS. CDR3 nucleotides: TGTGCTCTTGGGGAACTGTACACCGATAAACTCATCTTT. Residues: CALGELYTDKLIF.

By sample fraction, this clone is medium-sized. The sample contains more than one DNA sequence encoding this CDR3. J is TRDJ1 and V is TRDV1, with 8 nucleotides matching TRDD2. The CDR3 runs 23 residues. The germline V gene encodes CDR1 TSWWSYY and CDR2 QGS. V was clipped by 2 bases and J by 2 bases; unmatched bases: 28. The CDR3 DNA follows: TGTGCTCTTGGGGAAGTGCCCCTCCCTTCCTATTTACCAACTGGGTTCTTGACCGATAAACTCATCTTT. Protein: CALGEVPLPSYLPTGFLTDKLIF.

The rearrangement uses TRDV1 and TRDJ1, with a tentative D call TRDD3 (5 bases). V shed 2 bases and J shed 10 bases, with 20 bases lying between them. The CDR3 consists of 15 residues. Germline values: CDR1 TSWWSYY, CDR2 QGS. The CDR3 loop is CALGESRDSRGGLIF. In DNA, the CDR3 is TGTGCTCTTGGGGAATCTAGAGATTCGAGAGGGGGACTCATCTTT.

V and J are TRDV1 and TRDJ1; 12 nucleotides line up with TRDD3. The CDR3 is 24 amino acids. J gave up 0 bases and V 0 bases, and 23 bases lay outside the gene matches. Germline CDR1 and CDR2: TSWWSYY and QGS. CDR3: CALGELPLPRTGGYQMVYTDKLIF. Here the CDR3 DNA reads TGTGCTCTTGGGGAACTTCCACTTCCTCGTACTGGGGGATACCAGATGGTGTACACCGATAAACTCATCTTT.

This chain joins TRDV1 and TRDJ1; 8 positions agree with TRDD3. The CDR3 has 19 amino acids. J gave up 0 bases and V 0 bases, and 12 bases lay outside the gene matches. Per germline, CDR1 TSWWSYY and CDR2 QGS. CDR3 in DNA: TGTGCTCTTGGGGAACTGTCCGTACTGGGGGTCTTCTACACCGATAAACTCATCTTT. Protein sequence: CALGELSVLGVFYTDKLIF.

The chain carries TRDV1 and TRDJ1; 8 positions match TRDD3. CDR3 length: 20 residues. V trimming: 5 bases; J trimming: 0 bases; junction bases outside the gene matches: 20. Germline-derived CDR1 and CDR2 are TSWWSYY and QGS. CDR3 protein: CALGNRMWGLGDYYTDKLIF. The DNA for the CDR3 is TGTGCTCTTGGGAACCGAATGTGGGGTCTGGGGGACTACTACACCGATAAACTCATCTTT.

The chain couples TRDV1 to TRDJ1, with 9 nucleotides matching TRDD3. There are 16 residues in the CDR3. V lost 2 bases and J lost 8; bases outside the gene matches: 12. CDR1 and CDR2 (germline): TSWWSYY, QGS. CDR3 sequence: CALGEGGILGETKLIF. The CDR3 region has the DNA TGTGCTCTTGGGGAAGGTGGGATACTGGGGGAAACAAAACTCATCTTT.

This clone was seen a handful of times. Other DNA sequences within the sample encode an identical CDR3. The J gene is TRDJ1, the V gene TRDV1; the D is unclear. This CDR3 is 17 amino acids long. Germline-derived CDR1 and CDR2 are TSWWSYY and QGS. Deletions cut 4 bases from V and 3 bases from J, with 21 bases between. CDR3 protein: CALGGPFSSGVADKLIF. The CDR3 nucleotides are TGTGCTCTTGGGGGCCCTTTCTCGTCGGGAGTAGCCGATAAACTCATCTTT.

This clone was counted between two and nine times. This chain connects TRDV1 to TRDJ1; 12 nucleotides align to TRDD3. Germline lookup yields CDR1 TSWWSYY and CDR2 QGS. V dropped 0 bases and J dropped 10; count of bases not matched to a gene: 27. The CDR3 runs to 22 residues. Here the CDR3 reads CALGELLGLTPYTGGYPRTLIF. CDR3 nucleotide sequence: TGTGCTCTTGGGGAACTATTGGGGCTTACCCCTTATACTGGGGGATACCCTCGTACACTCATCTTT.

This clone was seen a handful of times. The chain carries TRDV1 and TRDJ1, with 10 bases that match TRDD3. CDR3 length equals 21 residues. With V trimmed by 1 base and J by 0 bases, 17 bases remained unmatched. The germline V gene encodes CDR1 TSWWSYY and CDR2 QGS. The CDR3 DNA reads as TGTGCTCTTGGGGAACCTCCCTCCAGGTACATTACTGGGGGATACACCGATAAACTCATCTTT. Protein product: CALGEPPSRYITGGYTDKLIF.

This clone has a handful of counts. Other nucleotide sequences in the sample specify the same CDR3. The genes are TRDV1 and TRDJ1; D perhaps matches TRDD3 (5 bases). This CDR3 is built from 17 residues. Trimming removed 5 bases at V and 0 bases at J, with 19 bases between. The germline CDR1 and CDR2 sequences are TSWWSYY and QGS. CDR3 in DNA: TGTGCTCTTGGGTTTAGGGGACCGGAGGTGTACACCGATAAACTCATCTTT. As protein: CALGFRGPEVYTDKLIF.

Notes on this clone: This specimen includes other DNA sequences encoding the same CDR3. This chain connects TRDV1 to TRDJ1; possible D gene TRDD3, 6 bases. The germline V and J ends were trimmed by 5 bases and 1 base, with 20 bases remaining between them. The CDR3 is 17 amino acids. The V gene's germline CDR1 is TSWWSYY and CDR2 QGS. CDR3 nucleotide sequence: TGTGCTCTTGGGTATACTACTGGTGGATACCGCACCGATAAACTCATCTTT. Protein: CALGYTTGGYRTDKLIF.

This clone was seen a handful of times. J is TRDJ1 and V is TRDV1, with unresolved D. The CDR3 runs to 15 residues. CDR1 and CDR2 from the germline V gene are TSWWSYY and QGS. With 5 bases removed from V and 0 bases from J, the gap between germline ends came to 13 bases. The CDR3 spells CALGPLLSYTDKLIF. The CDR3 DNA reads as TGTGCTCTTGGGCCTTTGTTGTCGTACACCGATAAACTCATCTTT.